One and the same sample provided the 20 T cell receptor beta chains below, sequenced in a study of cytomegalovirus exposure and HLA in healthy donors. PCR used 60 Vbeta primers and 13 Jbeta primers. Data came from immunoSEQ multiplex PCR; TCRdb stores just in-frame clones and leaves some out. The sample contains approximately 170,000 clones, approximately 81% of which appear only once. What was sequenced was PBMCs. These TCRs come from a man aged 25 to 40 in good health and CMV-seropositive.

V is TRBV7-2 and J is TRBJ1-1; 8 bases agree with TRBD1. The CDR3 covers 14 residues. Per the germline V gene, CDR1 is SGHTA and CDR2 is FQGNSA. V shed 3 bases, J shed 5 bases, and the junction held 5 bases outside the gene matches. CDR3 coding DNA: TGTGCCAGCAGCTTCCAGGGGGCTGGGACTGAAGCTTTCTTT. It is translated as CASSFQGAGTEAFF. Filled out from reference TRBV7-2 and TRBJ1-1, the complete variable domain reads GAGVSQSPSNKVTEKGKDVELRCDPISGHTALYWYRQSLGQGLEFLIYFQGNSAPDKSGLPSDRFSAERTGGSVSTLTIQRTQQEDSAVYLCASSFQGAGTEAFFGQGTRLTVV.

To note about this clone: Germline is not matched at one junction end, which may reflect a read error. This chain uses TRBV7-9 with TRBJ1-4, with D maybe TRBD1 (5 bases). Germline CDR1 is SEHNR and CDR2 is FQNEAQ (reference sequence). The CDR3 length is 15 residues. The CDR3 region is CSSSPGGSTNEKLFF. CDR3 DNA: TGTTCCAGCAGCCCGGGGGGGTCAACTAATGAAAAACTGTTTTTT. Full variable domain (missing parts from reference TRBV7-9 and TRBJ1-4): DTGVSQNPRHKITKRGQNVTFRCDPISEHNRLYWYRQTLGQGPEFLTYFQNEAQLEKSRLLSDRFSAERPKGSFSTLEIQRTEQGDSAMYLCSSSPGGSTNEKLFFGSGTQLSVL.

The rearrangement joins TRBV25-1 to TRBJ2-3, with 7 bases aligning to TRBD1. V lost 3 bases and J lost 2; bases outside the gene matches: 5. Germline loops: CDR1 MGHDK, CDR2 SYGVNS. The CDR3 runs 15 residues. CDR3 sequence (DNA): TGTGCCAGCAGTGAGTGGACAGGACCCACAGATACGCAGTATTTT. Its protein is CASSEWTGPTDTQYF.

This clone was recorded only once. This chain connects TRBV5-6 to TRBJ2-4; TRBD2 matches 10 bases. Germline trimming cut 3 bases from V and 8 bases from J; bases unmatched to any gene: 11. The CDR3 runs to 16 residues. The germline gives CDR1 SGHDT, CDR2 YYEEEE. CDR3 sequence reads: CASSSSNSGRTYIQYF. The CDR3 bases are TGTGCCAGCAGCTCCTCTAATAGCGGGAGGACGTACATTCAGTACTTC. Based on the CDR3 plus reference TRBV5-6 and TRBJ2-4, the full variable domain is DAGVTQSPTHLIKTRGQQVTLRCSPKSGHDTVSWYQQALGQGPQFIFQYYEEEERQRGNFPDRFSGHQFPNYSSELNVNALLLGDSALYLCASSSSNSGRTYIQYFGAGTRLSVL.

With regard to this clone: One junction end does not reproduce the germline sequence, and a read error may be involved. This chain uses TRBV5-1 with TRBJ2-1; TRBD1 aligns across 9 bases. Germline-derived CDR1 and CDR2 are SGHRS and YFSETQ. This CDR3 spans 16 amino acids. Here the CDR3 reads CASRLGGTGPSNEQFF. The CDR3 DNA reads TGCGCCAGCAGATTGGGCGGGACAGGGCCTTCCAATGAGCAGTTCTTC. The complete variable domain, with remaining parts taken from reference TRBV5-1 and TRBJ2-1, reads KAGVTQTPRYLIKTRGQQVTLSCSPISGHRSVSWYQQTPGQGLQFLFEYFSETQRNKGNFPGRFSGRQFSNSRSEMNVSTLELGDSALYLCASRLGGTGPSNEQFFGPGTRLTVL.

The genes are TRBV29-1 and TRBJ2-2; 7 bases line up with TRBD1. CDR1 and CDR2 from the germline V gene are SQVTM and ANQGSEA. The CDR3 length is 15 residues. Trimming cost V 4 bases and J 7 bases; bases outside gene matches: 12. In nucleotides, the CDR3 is TGCAGCGTTGGGGGCCTATTTGGGACAGACGGGGAGCTGTTTTTT. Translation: CSVGGLFGTDGELFF.

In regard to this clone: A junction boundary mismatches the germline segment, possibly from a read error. The CDR3 loop is CASSQGDSTLSGYTF. CDR3 DNA: TGTGCCAGCAGCCAAGGGGACAGTACTCTTTCTGGCTACACCTTC. The rearrangement joins TRBV4-1 to TRBJ1-2; TRBD1 matches 7 bases. The CDR3 sequence is 15 residues long. Germline values: CDR1 MGHRA, CDR2 YSYEKL.

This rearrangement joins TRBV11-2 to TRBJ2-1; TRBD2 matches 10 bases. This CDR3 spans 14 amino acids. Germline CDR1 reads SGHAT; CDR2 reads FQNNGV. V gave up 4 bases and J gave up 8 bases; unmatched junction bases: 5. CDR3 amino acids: CASSSPLAGDEQFF. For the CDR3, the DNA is TGTGCCAGCAGCTCGCCTCTAGCGGGAGATGAGCAGTTCTTC.

The DNA of the CDR3 is TGTGCCAGCAGTGGCAACCGCCAGGGCCGTAAAGGCTATGGCTACACCTTC. Translated, it gives CASSGNRQGRKGYGYTF. The V and J genes are TRBV2 and TRBJ1-2; possible D gene TRBD1, 5 bases. The germline V gene encodes CDR1 SNHLY and CDR2 FYNNEI. Trimming removed 4 bases from V and 4 bases from J, with 22 bases in between. This CDR3 spans 17 amino acids.

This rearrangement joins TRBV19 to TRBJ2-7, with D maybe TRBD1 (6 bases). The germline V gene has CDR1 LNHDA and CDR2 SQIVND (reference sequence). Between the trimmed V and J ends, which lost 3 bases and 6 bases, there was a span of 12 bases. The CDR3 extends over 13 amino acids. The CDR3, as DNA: TGTGCCAGTAGTATTGCCAGGGGCTCCGAGCAGTACTTC. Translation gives CASSIARGSEQYF.

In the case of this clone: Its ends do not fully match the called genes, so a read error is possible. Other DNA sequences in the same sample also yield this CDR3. CDR3 loop: CASSFDRGQMYGYTF. CDR3 sequence (DNA): TGTGCCAGTAGCTTTGACAGGGGGCAAATGTATGGCTACACCTTC. J is TRBJ1-2 and V is TRBV5-4; 10 bases fit TRBD1. The CDR3 has 15 amino acids. Germline V gene sequence: CDR1 SGHNT, CDR2 YYREEE (reference sequence).

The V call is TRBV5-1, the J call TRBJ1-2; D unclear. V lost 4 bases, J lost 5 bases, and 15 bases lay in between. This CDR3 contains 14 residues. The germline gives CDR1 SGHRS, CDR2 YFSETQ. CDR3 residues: CASSPAPTVYGYTF. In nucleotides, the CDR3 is TGCGCCAGCAGCCCCGCCCCCACAGTTTATGGCTACACCTTC.

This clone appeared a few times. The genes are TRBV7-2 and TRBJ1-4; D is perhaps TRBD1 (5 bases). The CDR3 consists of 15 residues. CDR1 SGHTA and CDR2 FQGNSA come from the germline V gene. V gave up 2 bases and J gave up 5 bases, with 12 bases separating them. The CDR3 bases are TGTGCCAGCAGCTTAAGGGGTCAGCACAATGAAAAACTGTTTTTT. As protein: CASSLRGQHNEKLFF.

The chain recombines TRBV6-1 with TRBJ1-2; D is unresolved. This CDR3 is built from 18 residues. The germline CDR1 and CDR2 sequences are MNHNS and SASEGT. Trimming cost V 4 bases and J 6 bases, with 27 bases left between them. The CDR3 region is CASSVQPPGDGGLDGYTF. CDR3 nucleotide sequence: TGTGCCAGCAGTGTTCAACCCCCGGGAGACGGTGGGCTCGATGGCTACACCTTC.

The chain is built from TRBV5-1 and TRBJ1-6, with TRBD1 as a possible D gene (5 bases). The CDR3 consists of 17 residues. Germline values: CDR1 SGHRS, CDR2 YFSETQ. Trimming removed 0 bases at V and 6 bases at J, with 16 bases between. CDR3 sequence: CASSLAGTLSPNSPLHF. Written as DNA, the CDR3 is TGCGCCAGCAGCTTGGCGGGGACTCTCAGCCCTAATTCACCCCTCCACTTT.

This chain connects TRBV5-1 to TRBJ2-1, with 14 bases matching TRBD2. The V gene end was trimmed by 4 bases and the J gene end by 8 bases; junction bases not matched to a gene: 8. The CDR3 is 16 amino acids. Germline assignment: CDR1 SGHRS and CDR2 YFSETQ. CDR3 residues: CASSRTGTSGGYEQFF. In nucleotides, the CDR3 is TGCGCCAGCAGCCGGACCGGGACTAGCGGGGGTTATGAGCAGTTCTTC.

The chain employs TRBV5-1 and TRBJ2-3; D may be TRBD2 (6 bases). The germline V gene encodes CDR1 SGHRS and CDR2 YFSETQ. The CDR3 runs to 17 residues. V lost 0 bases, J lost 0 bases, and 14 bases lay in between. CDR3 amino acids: CASSLAGAPTSTDTQYF. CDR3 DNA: TGCGCCAGCAGCTTGGCGGGAGCGCCGACAAGCACAGATACGCAGTATTTT.

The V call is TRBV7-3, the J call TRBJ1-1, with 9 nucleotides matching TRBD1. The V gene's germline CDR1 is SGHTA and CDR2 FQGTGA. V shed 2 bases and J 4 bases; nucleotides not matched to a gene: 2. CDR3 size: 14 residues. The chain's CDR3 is CASSLGQGSTEAFF. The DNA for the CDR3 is TGTGCCAGCAGCTTAGGACAGGGGTCCACTGAAGCTTTCTTT.

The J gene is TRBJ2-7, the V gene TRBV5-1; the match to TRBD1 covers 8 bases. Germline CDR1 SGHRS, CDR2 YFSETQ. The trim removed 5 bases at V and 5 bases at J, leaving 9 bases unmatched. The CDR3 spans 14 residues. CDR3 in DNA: TGCGCCAGCAGGTTCCAGGGGGCGCCGGACGAGCAGTACTTC. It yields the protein CASRFQGAPDEQYF.

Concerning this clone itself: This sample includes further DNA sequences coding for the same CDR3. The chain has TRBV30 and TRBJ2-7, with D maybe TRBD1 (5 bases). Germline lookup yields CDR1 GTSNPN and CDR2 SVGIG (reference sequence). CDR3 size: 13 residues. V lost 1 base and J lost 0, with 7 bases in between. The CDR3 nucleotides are TGTGCCTGGAGTGGAGACAGCTCCTACGAGCAGTACTTC. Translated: CAWSGDSSYEQYF. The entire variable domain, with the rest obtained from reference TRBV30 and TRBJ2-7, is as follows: SQTIHQWPATLVQPVGSPLSLECTVEGTSNPNLYWYRQAAGRGLQLLFYSVGIGQISSEVPQNLSASRPQDRQFILSSKKLLLSDSGFYLCAWSGDSSYEQYFGPGTRLTVT.